This T cell receptor beta chain stems from a study of monozygotic twins with cystic fibrosis. The data were produced by immunoSEQ multiplex PCR, yet TCRdb's version contains in-frame clones alone and is incomplete. The table has over 9,500 clones, 85% seen once. The CDR3 loop spans 19 amino acids. This clone was seen more than once but under ten times. The specimen was blood. The sequence derives from a man younger than 35 with cystic fibrosis. The chain is built from TRBV12-2 and TRBJ2-7; the table assigns TRBD2, which was not confirmed against the DNA. TRBV12-2 is a pseudogene segment. The CDR3 protein is CASRLEGLAGPRPHYEQYF. The CDR3 DNA reads as TGTGCAAGTCGCTTAGAGGGACTAGCGGGACCACGGCCCCACTACGAGCAGTACTTC.